This TCR beta chain was sequenced in a study of T cell responses to AZD1222 COVID-19 vaccine. This clone has only one observation. Produced via immunoSEQ multiplex PCR; TCRdb's table is partial and in-frame only. The sample consists of fewer than 110,000 clones, roughly 87% of them appearing once. Germline-derived CDR1 and CDR2 are ENHRY and SYGVKD. V lost 2 bases and J 5 bases, leaving 7 bases between the germline ends. CDR3 size: 13 residues. The sequenced sample was peripheral blood, obtained on day 0 of AZD1222 vaccination. The TCR sequence derives from an adult in good health. This chain links TRBV10-3 with TRBJ1-5; a possible D gene is TRBD1 (6 bases). For the CDR3, the DNA is TGTGCCATCAGTGAGACAGGGTATCAGCCCCAGCATTTT. It yields the protein CAISETGYQPQHF.